The 30 T cell receptor beta chains presented below share a single source sample, sequenced in a study of cytomegalovirus exposure and HLA in healthy donors. Use of 60 Vbeta and 13 Jbeta primers characterized the PCR. The data were produced by immunoSEQ multiplex PCR, yet TCRdb's version contains in-frame clones alone and is incomplete. The sample records more than 110,000 clones, about four fifths being singletons. Material: PBMCs. Receptors were obtained from a man aged 35 to 55 in good health and CMV-seropositive.

The chain links TRBV5-1 to TRBJ2-1; D is unresolved. Germline V gene lookup returns CDR1 SGHRS and CDR2 YFSETQ. This CDR3 has 13 residues. V gave up 4 bases and J gave up 6 bases, with 11 bases separating them. The CDR3 reads CASSIWPGNEQFF. DNA of the CDR3: TGCGCCAGCAGCATTTGGCCGGGCAATGAGCAGTTCTTC.

This clone occurred once. The rearrangement links TRBV5-5 to TRBJ2-7; D unclear. The CDR3 is 12 residues long. V was trimmed by 1 base and J by 6 bases, leaving 8 bases between them. Per the germline V gene, CDR1 is SGHKS and CDR2 is YYEKEE (reference sequence). The CDR3 DNA reads TGTGCCAGCAGCTTGATCGGCGGCGAGCAGTACTTC. Its protein product is CASSLIGGEQYF.

The chain joins TRBV7-8 to TRBJ2-2; 9 positions match TRBD2. Germline V gives CDR1 SGHVS, CDR2 FQNEAQ. The trim removed 1 base at V and 7 bases at J, leaving 10 bases unmatched. The CDR3 spans 17 residues. The CDR3 nucleotides are TGTGCCAGCAGCTTAGTTCGGGCGGGAGGGCCAGGCGGGGAGCTGTTTTTT. Translating it yields CASSLVRAGGPGGELFF.

The genes are TRBV18 and TRBJ2-5; 7 nucleotides align to TRBD2. Trimming took 3 bases from V and 3 from J; bases not matched to a gene: 4. The CDR3 loop spans 14 amino acids. Germline-derived CDR1 and CDR2 are KGHSH and LQKENI. This CDR3 is CASSPTLAEETQYF. For the CDR3, the DNA is TGTGCCAGCTCACCCACCCTAGCGGAAGAGACCCAGTACTTC.

The chain joins TRBV9 to TRBJ2-2; 8 bases are a match to TRBD2. Losses at the gene ends were 2 bases for V and 4 bases for J; bases not matched to a gene: 7. The germline gives CDR1 SGDLS, CDR2 YYNGEE. This CDR3 is built from 16 residues. Here the CDR3 DNA reads TGTGCCAGCAGCGTCGCGGTAGCGGGACCCACCGGGGAGCTGTTTTTT. Its translation is CASSVAVAGPTGELFF. Full variable domain (missing parts from reference TRBV9 and TRBJ2-2): DSGVTQTPKHLITATGQRVTLRCSPRSGDLSVYWYQQSLDQGLQFLIQYYNGEERAKGNILERFSAQQFPDLHSELNLSSLELGDSALYFCASSVAVAGPTGELFFGEGSRLTVL.

This clone was seen a handful of times. The rearrangement joins TRBV6-5 to TRBJ2-7, with a tentative D call TRBD1 (6 bases). Germline CDR1 reads MNHEY; CDR2 reads SVGAGI. The CDR3 is 15 residues long. The V end was cut by 6 bases, the J end by 1 base, with 16 bases between. CDR3 sequence reads: CASSSPGTKSYEQYF. Here the CDR3 DNA reads TGTGCCAGCAGCTCTCCCGGGACAAAATCCTACGAGCAGTACTTC.

The chain is built from TRBV5-5 and TRBJ1-6; a weak D match, TRBD1 (5 bases). Germline V gene data show CDR1 as SGHKS and CDR2 as YYEKEE (reference sequence). The CDR3 is 16 residues long. Deletions cut 4 bases from V and 8 bases from J, with 19 bases between. The CDR3 bases are TGTGCCAGCAGCCCGCGCGTCGGGGGTTGGGATTCACCCCTCCACTTT. Protein product: CASSPRVGGWDSPLHF.

This rearrangement joins TRBV2 to TRBJ1-1; D possibly corresponds to TRBD1 (6 bases). The V gene's germline CDR1 is SNHLY and CDR2 FYNNEI. V was clipped by 4 bases and J by 5 bases, with 14 bases between them. The CDR3 consists of 14 residues. CDR3 bases: TGTGCCAGCAGTGCCGGGGGGGGGCAGACTGAAGCTTTCTTT. This encodes CASSAGGGQTEAFF. The full variable domain, with the rest looked up from reference TRBV2 and TRBJ1-1, is EPEVTQTPSHQVTQMGQEVILRCVPISNHLYFYWYRQILGQKVEFLVSFYNNEISEKSEIFDDQFSVERPDGSNFTLKIRSTKLEDSAMYFCASSAGGGQTEAFFGQGTRLTVV.

About this clone itself: An end of the junction differs from the germline gene, which may be a read error. The J gene is TRBJ1-1, the V gene TRBV7-9; D ambiguous. Germline CDR1 and CDR2: SEHNR and FQNEAQ (reference sequence). CDR3 length: 12 amino acids. CDR3 loop: CSSRRMNTEAFF. DNA for the CDR3: TGTTCCAGCAGGCGGATGAACACTGAAGCTTTCTTT.

The chain joins TRBV7-9 to TRBJ2-3, with 13 bases identical to TRBD2. Germline values: CDR1 SEHNR, CDR2 FQNEAQ (reference sequence). CDR3 size: 16 residues. V shed 3 bases, J shed 1 base, and the junction held 1 base outside the gene matches. The CDR3 DNA sequence: TGTGCCAGCAGCTTCGGACTAGCGGGAGGCACAGATACGCAGTATTTT. Its translation: CASSFGLAGGTDTQYF. The full variable domain, rest sourced from reference TRBV7-9 and TRBJ2-3, is DTGVSQNPRHKITKRGQNVTFRCDPISEHNRLYWYRQTLGQGPEFLTYFQNEAQLEKSRLLSDRFSAERPKGSFSTLEIQRTEQGDSAMYLCASSFGLAGGTDTQYFGPGTRLTVL.

V gene TRBV5-4 combines with J gene TRBJ1-2; 11 bases align to TRBD1. This CDR3 has 15 amino acids. With V trimmed by 4 bases and J by 8 bases, 10 bases remained unmatched. The germline V gene has CDR1 SGHNT and CDR2 YYREEE (reference sequence). The CDR3 nucleotides are TGTGCCAGCAGCGACGGAAGAAGGACAGGGGGCGGCTACACCTTC. Translated: CASSDGRRTGGGYTF.

This rearrangement joins TRBV2 to TRBJ1-2; a possible D gene is TRBD1 (5 bases). The length of the CDR3 is 13 residues. V was shortened by 9 bases and J by 4 bases, with 15 bases between the two germline ends. The germline V gene has CDR1 SNHLY and CDR2 FYNNEI. The CDR3 sequence is CARGPSSSYGYTF. The CDR3 nucleotides read TGTGCCAGGGGGCCTTCTTCTAGCTATGGCTACACCTTC.

J is TRBJ1-5 and V is TRBV19; the D gene is possibly TRBD1 (5 bases). This CDR3 comprises 13 residues. Trimming stripped 8 bases from V and 4 bases from J, with 12 bases between. The V gene's germline CDR1 is LNHDA and CDR2 SQIVND (reference sequence). CDR3 residues: CASGQGPNQPQHF. The CDR3 DNA reads as TGTGCCAGTGGCCAGGGCCCTAATCAGCCCCAGCATTTT.

The chain recombines TRBV5-1 with TRBJ1-2; D remains unclear. The CDR3 runs 14 residues. V was cut by 3 bases and J by 0 bases, with 9 bases left in between. Per the germline V gene, CDR1 is SGHRS and CDR2 is YFSETQ. The CDR3 is CASSWEAANYGYTF. Here the CDR3 DNA reads TGCGCCAGCAGCTGGGAGGCAGCTAACTATGGCTACACCTTC.

The sample holds one count of this clone. The genes are TRBV7-3 and TRBJ1-6, with a weak D call TRBD1 (6 bases). With 5 bases removed from V and 6 bases from J, the gap between germline ends came to 11 bases. The CDR3 has 14 residues. In germline, CDR1 is SGHTA, CDR2 FQGTGA. The CDR3 DNA follows: TGTGCCAGCAGCCCGGGAGGGGGTAATTCACCCCTCCACTTT. Translated, it gives CASSPGGGNSPLHF.

The genes are TRBV6-5 and TRBJ1-2; 7 bases line up with TRBD1. The V segment lost 10 bases and the J segment 13 bases; nucleotides outside the gene matches: 21. CDR1 is MNHEY and CDR2 is SVGAGI in the germline V gene. This CDR3 contains 14 residues. The CDR3: CATHEERGRGIGTF. Written as DNA, the CDR3 is TGTGCCACCCATGAAGAGAGGGGGCGCGGTATTGGCACCTTC.

V usage is TRBV5-1 and J usage is TRBJ2-1; D is undetermined. This CDR3 has 14 residues. The germline gives CDR1 SGHRS, CDR2 YFSETQ. V lost 2 bases and J lost 0, with 6 bases in between. DNA for the CDR3: TGCGCCAGCAGCTTCGGTGTCTCCTACAATGAGCAGTTCTTC. This sequence encodes CASSFGVSYNEQFF.

The genes are TRBV15 and TRBJ2-4; no clear D. The CDR3 totals 15 residues. V was cut by 3 bases and J by 3 bases, with 12 bases left in between. The germline CDR1 and CDR2 sequences are LNHNV and YYDKDF (reference sequence). This chain's CDR3 is CATSSFASGKNIQYF. The CDR3 nucleotides are TGTGCCACCAGCAGCTTCGCGTCTGGCAAAAACATTCAGTACTTC. Based on the CDR3 plus reference TRBV15 and TRBJ2-4, the full variable domain is DAMVIQNPRYQVTQFGKPVTLSCSQTLNHNVMYWYQQKSSQAPKLLFHYYDKDFNNEADTPDNFQSRRPNTSFCFLDIRSPGLGDTAMYLCATSSFASGKNIQYFGAGTRLSVL.

This clone was recorded only once. The J gene is TRBJ1-3, the V gene TRBV2; 8 positions match TRBD1. This CDR3 contains 18 residues. V trimming: 5 bases; J trimming: 0 bases; junction bases outside the gene matches: 12. Germline V lookup: CDR1 SNHLY, CDR2 FYNNEI. DNA of the CDR3: TGTGCCAGCAGTTATACCTACAGGGGGACCAGCTCTGGAAACACCATATATTTT. It codes for CASSYTYRGTSSGNTIYF.

The chain carries TRBV5-1 and TRBJ1-2, with TRBD1 identical over 8 bases. Germline V gives CDR1 SGHRS, CDR2 YFSETQ. J lost 5 bases, V lost 2 bases, and 8 bases had no gene match. This CDR3 spans 15 amino acids. This CDR3 is CASSFPDRALYGYTF. DNA of the CDR3: TGCGCCAGCAGCTTTCCGGACAGGGCTCTATATGGCTACACCTTC.

The chain carries TRBV5-6 and TRBJ2-7; tentatively, D is TRBD1 (7 bases). The CDR3 spans 14 residues. V lost 2 bases and J lost 3, with 12 bases in between. Germline V gene lookup returns CDR1 SGHDT and CDR2 YYEEEE. The CDR3 reads CASSFAGGNYEQYF. CDR3 in DNA: TGTGCCAGCAGCTTTGCAGGGGGGAACTACGAGCAGTACTTC.

The chain combines TRBV6-6 with TRBJ1-6; a possible D gene is TRBD1 (6 bases). The CDR3 extends over 14 amino acids. Germline V CDR1 and CDR2: MNHNY, SVGAGI (reference sequence). The V end lost 8 bases, the J end lost 8 bases, and 16 bases lay between the germline ends. The CDR3 spells CASGTGTSYSPLHF. CDR3 nucleotide sequence: TGTGCCAGCGGAACCGGGACATCCTATTCACCCCTCCACTTT.

This clone was seen only once. The chain is built from TRBV4-1 and TRBJ1-3; perhaps TRBD1 as D (6 bases). The V gene lost 3 bases and the J gene lost 3 bases, with 12 bases spanning the gap. From germline, CDR1 is MGHRA and CDR2 YSYEKL. The CDR3 is 15 amino acids. The CDR3 is CASSHRGVSGNTIYF. In DNA, the CDR3 is TGCGCCAGCAGCCACAGGGGCGTTAGTGGAAACACCATATATTTT.

The chain is built from TRBV7-8 and TRBJ1-3; a weak D match, TRBD1 (5 bases). This CDR3 spans 15 amino acids. Per the germline V gene, CDR1 is SGHVS and CDR2 is FQNEAQ. The germline V and J ends were trimmed by 5 bases and 0 bases, with 11 bases remaining between them. The CDR3 spells CASSPQATSGNTIYF. The CDR3 bases are TGTGCCAGCAGCCCACAGGCTACCTCTGGAAACACCATATATTTT.

The chain combines TRBV27 with TRBJ2-1; 11 nucleotides line up with TRBD1. CDR1 and CDR2 from the germline V gene are MNHEY and SMNVEV (reference sequence). V lost 2 bases, J lost 3 bases, and 9 bases stayed unmatched. This CDR3 has 18 residues. The CDR3 DNA reads TGTGCCAGCAGTTTACGGGGGACAGGGGGGAGCTTCTACAATGAGCAGTTCTTC. It yields the protein CASSLRGTGGSFYNEQFF.

The chain combines TRBV10-1 with TRBJ1-1; no reliable D call. V lost 0 bases to trimming and J lost 0 bases, with 8 bases between them. CDR1 WNHNN and CDR2 SYGVQD come from the germline V gene (reference sequence). The CDR3 contains 15 residues. The CDR3 sequence: CASSESGRMNTEAFF. The CDR3 DNA sequence: TGCGCCAGCAGTGAGTCGGGGAGAATGAACACTGAAGCTTTCTTT.

This clone showed up just a few times. The rearrangement joins TRBV15 to TRBJ2-2, with a weak D call TRBD1 (5 bases). The CDR3 consists of 16 residues. The germline V gene has CDR1 LNHNV and CDR2 YYDKDF (reference sequence). The V gene lost 0 bases and the J gene lost 4 bases, with 12 bases spanning the gap. CDR3 nucleotide sequence: TGTGCCACCAGCAGAGATCCTCAGGGATTCACCGGGGAGCTGTTTTTT. It specifies CATSRDPQGFTGELFF.

This clone came up once. One end of the junction is discordant with germline, which a read error may explain. This rearrangement joins TRBV7-9 to TRBJ1-5; TRBD1 is a possible D gene (6 bases). This CDR3 has 13 residues. Germline V gives CDR1 SEHNR, CDR2 FQNEAQ (reference sequence). The CDR3 nucleotides are TGTTCCAGCAGTCCAGGGGACATTCAGCCCCAGCATTTT. This encodes CSSSPGDIQPQHF. Variable domain in full (rest from reference TRBV7-9 and TRBJ1-5): DTGVSQNPRHKITKRGQNVTFRCDPISEHNRLYWYRQTLGQGPEFLTYFQNEAQLEKSRLLSDRFSAERPKGSFSTLEIQRTEQGDSAMYLCSSSPGDIQPQHFGDGTRLSIL.

The J gene is TRBJ2-5, the V gene TRBV9, with 9 bases matching TRBD1. TRBJ2-7 matches the DNA end more closely, so the J call is doubtful. The germline V gene encodes CDR1 SGDLS and CDR2 YYNGEE. CDR3 size: 15 residues. This CDR3 reads CASSGWTGETYEQYF. The CDR3, as DNA: TGTGCCAGCAGCGGGTGGACAGGGGAAACGTACGAGCAGTACTTC.

The gene calls are TRBV30 and TRBJ1-6, with D possibly matching TRBD1 (5 bases). V was shortened by 3 bases and J by 10 bases, with 16 bases between the two germline ends. CDR1 and CDR2 from the germline V gene are GTSNPN and SVGIG (reference sequence). The CDR3 sequence is 14 residues long. In nucleotides, the CDR3 is TGTGCCTGGAGCGTGATGGGGGGAGGCTCACCCCTCCACTTT. It encodes CAWSVMGGGSPLHF.